This T cell receptor beta chain was sequenced during a study of T-cell memory formation after mild COVID-19. This clonotype appeared a single time. It was 5'RACE with constant-segment primers that produced the TCR alpha and TCR beta cDNA libraries, which carried sample barcodes and UMIs. Using its own MiXCR run on the 5' RACE reads, TCRdb lists one record per CDR3 protein. This sample has around 390,000 distinct CDR3 sequences, with roughly 15% found just once. The clonotype originates from a man aged 18 to 30 who had mild COVID-19 (a few samples of this study predate the infection). Cell type and time point are not known. Specimen: PBMCs or a T cell subset sorted from them (not recorded which).

CDR3 sequence (DNA): TGTGCCAGCAGCTTAGAAACTAGCGGGGGCGGAGATACGCAGTATTTT. Protein product: CASSLETSGGGDTQYF. The gene calls are TRBV7-9 and TRBJ2-3; 11 nucleotides line up with TRBD2. The germline V gene has CDR1 SEHNR and CDR2 FQNEAQ (reference sequence). The CDR3 is 16 amino acids. Trimming cost V 1 base and J 5 bases; bases outside gene matches: 5.